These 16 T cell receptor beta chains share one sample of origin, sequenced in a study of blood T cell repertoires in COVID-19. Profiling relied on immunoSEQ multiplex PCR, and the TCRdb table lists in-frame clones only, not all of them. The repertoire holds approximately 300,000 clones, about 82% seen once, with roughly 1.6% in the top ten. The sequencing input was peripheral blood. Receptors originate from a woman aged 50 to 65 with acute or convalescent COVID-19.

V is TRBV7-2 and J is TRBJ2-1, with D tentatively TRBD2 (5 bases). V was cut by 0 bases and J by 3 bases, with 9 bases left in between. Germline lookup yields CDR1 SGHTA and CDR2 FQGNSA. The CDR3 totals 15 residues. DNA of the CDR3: TGTGCCAGCAGCTTAGCGGGAGAGATCTACAATGAGCAGTTCTTC. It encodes CASSLAGEIYNEQFF.

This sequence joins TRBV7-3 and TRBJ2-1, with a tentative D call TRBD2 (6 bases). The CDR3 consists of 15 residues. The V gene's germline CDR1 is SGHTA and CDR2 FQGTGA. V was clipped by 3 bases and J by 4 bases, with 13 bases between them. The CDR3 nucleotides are TGTGCCAGCAGCTTGCGTAGCGGCACATACAATGAGCAGTTCTTC. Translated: CASSLRSGTYNEQFF.

DNA for the CDR3: TGCGCCAGCAGCTCCCGACAGGGGGCTAACTATGGCTACACCTTC. It translates to CASSSRQGANYGYTF. The chain is built from TRBV5-1 and TRBJ1-2; TRBD1 agrees at 9 bases. The CDR3 is made up of 15 amino acids. The V and J ends lost 3 bases and 0 bases, in that order; junction bases with no gene match: 3. In germline, CDR1 is SGHRS, CDR2 YFSETQ.

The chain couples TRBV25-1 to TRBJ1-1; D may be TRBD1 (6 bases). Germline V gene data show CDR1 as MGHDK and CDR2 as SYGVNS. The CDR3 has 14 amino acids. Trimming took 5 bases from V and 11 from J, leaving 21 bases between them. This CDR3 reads CASSTSRGPGEAFF. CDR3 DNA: TGTGCCAGCAGTACGAGCAGGGGTCCCGGCGAGGCTTTCTTT.

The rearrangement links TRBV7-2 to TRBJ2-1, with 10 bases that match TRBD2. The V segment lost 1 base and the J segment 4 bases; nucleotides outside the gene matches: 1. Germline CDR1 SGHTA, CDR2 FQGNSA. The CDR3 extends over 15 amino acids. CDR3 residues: CASSLGSGGYNEQFF. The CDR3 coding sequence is TGTGCCAGCAGCTTAGGTAGCGGGGGGTACAATGAGCAGTTCTTC.

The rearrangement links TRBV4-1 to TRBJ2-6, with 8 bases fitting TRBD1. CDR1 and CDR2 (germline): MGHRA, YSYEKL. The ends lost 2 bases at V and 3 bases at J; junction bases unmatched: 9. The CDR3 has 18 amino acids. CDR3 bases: TGCGCCAGCAGCCAACCACTCGACAGGGGCGTTGGGGCCAACGTCCTGACTTTC. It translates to CASSQPLDRGVGANVLTF.

DNA of the CDR3: TGTGCCTGGAGGGTAGCGGGAGGTTCAGATACGCAGTATTTT. The encoded protein is CAWRVAGGSDTQYF. The chain employs TRBV30 and TRBJ2-3, with 10 bases identical to TRBD2. CDR3 length equals 14 residues. V shed 3 bases, J shed 4 bases, and the junction held 4 bases outside the gene matches. Looked up from germline, CDR1 is GTSNPN and CDR2 is SVGIG (reference sequence).

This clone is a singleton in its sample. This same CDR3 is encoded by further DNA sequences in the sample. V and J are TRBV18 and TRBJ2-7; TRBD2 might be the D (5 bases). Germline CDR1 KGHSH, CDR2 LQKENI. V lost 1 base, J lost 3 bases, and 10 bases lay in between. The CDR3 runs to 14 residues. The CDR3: CASSPQAGGYEQYF. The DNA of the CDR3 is TGTGCCAGCTCACCACAGGCAGGAGGCTACGAGCAGTACTTC.

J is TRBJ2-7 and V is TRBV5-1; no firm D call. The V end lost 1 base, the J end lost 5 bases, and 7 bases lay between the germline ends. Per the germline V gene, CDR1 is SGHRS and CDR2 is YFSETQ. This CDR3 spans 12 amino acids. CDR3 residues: CASSLSLHEQYF. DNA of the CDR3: TGCGCCAGCAGCTTGAGCTTACACGAGCAGTACTTC.

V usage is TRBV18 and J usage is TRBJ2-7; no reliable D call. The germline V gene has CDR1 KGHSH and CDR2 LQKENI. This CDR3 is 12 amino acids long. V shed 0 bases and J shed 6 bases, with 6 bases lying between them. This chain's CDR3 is CASSPPAPEQYF. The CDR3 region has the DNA TGTGCCAGCTCACCACCGGCACCCGAGCAGTACTTC.

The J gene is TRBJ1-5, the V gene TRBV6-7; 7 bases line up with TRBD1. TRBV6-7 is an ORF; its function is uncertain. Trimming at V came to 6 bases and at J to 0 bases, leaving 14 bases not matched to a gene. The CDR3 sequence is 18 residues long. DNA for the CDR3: TGTGCCAGCAGCAACCGGGACAGCTCGTTATATAGCAATCAGCCCCAGCATTTT. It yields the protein CASSNRDSSLYSNQPQHF.

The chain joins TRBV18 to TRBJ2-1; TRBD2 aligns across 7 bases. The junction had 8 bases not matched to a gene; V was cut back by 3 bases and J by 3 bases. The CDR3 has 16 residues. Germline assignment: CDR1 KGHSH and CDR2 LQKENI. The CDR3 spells CASSPEVGGFYNEQFF. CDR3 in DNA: TGTGCCAGCTCACCGGAGGTGGGAGGGTTCTACAATGAGCAGTTCTTC.

The CDR3 protein is CASSPAGPRNTEAFF. The CDR3 coding sequence is TGTGCCAGCAGTCCCGCGGGGCCGCGGAACACTGAAGCTTTCTTT. V usage is TRBV28 and J usage is TRBJ1-1; perhaps TRBD1 as D (5 bases). The V gene lost 5 bases and the J gene lost 1 base, with 14 bases spanning the gap. The length of the CDR3 is 15 residues. Germline-derived CDR1 and CDR2 are MDHEN and SYDVKM. The full variable domain, completed using reference TRBV28 and TRBJ1-1, is DVKVTQSSRYLVKRTGEKVFLECVQDMDHENMFWYRQDPGLGLRLIYFSYDVKMKEKGDIPEGYSVSREKKERFSLILESASTNQTSMYLCASSPAGPRNTEAFFGQGTRLTVV.

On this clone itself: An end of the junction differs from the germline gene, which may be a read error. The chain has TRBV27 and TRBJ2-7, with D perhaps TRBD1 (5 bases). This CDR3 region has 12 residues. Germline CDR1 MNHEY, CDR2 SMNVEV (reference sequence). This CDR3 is CASTTQTRVLSF. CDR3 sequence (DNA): TGTGCCAGCACCACTCAAACCAGGGTCCTCAGCTTC.

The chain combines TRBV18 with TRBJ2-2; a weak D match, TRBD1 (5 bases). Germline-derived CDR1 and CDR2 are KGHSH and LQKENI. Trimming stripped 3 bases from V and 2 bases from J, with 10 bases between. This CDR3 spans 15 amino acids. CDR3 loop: CASSPRQLNTGELFF. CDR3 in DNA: TGTGCCAGCTCACCTCGACAGCTTAACACCGGGGAGCTGTTTTTT.

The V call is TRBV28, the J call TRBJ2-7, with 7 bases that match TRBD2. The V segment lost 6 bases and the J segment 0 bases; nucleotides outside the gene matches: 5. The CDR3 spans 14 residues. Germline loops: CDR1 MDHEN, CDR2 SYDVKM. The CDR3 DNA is TGTGCCAGCAGGGTCGGGGGGAGCTCCTACGAGCAGTACTTC. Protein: CASRVGGSSYEQYF.